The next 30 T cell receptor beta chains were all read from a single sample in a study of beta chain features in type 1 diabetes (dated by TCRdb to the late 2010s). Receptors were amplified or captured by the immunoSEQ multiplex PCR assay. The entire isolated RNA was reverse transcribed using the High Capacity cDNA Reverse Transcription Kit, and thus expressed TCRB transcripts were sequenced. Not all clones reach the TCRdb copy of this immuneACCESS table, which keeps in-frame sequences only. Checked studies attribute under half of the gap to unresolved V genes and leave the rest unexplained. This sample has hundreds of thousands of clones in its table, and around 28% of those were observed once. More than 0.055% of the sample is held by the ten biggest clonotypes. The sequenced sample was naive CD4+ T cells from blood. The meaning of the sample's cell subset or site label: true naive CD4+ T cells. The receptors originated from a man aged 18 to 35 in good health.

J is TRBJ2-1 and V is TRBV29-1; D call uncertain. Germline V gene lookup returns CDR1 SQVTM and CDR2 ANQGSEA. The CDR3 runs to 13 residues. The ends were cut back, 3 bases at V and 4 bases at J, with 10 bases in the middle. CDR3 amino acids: CSVDRRLYNEQFF. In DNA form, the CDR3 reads TGCAGCGTTGACCGGCGGCTGTACAATGAGCAGTTCTTC.

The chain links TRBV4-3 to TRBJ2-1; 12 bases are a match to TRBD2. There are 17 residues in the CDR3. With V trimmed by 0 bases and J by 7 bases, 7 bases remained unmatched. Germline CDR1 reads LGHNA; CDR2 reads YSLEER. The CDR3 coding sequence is TGCGCCAGCAGCCAAGATACGACTAGCGGGAGAGGGAATGAGCAGTTCTTC. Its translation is CASSQDTTSGRGNEQFF.

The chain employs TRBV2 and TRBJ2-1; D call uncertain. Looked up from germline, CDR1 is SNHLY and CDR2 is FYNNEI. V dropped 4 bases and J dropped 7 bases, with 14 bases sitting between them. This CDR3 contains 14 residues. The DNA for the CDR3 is TGTGCCAGCAGTGTCAGGCCCCTAATTAATGAGCAGTTCTTC. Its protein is CASSVRPLINEQFF.

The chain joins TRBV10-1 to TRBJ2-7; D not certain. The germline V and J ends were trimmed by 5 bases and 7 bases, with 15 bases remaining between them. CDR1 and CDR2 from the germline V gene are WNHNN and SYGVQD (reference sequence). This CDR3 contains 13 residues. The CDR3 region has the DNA TGCGCCAGCAGTCCCTTTACAAGACGGGAGCAGTACTTC. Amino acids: CASSPFTRREQYF.

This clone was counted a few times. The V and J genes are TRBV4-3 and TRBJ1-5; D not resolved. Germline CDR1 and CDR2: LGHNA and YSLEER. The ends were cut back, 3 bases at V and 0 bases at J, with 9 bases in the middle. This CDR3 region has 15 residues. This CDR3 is CASSHGYYSNQPQHF. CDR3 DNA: TGCGCCAGCAGCCATGGCTATTATAGCAATCAGCCCCAGCATTTT.

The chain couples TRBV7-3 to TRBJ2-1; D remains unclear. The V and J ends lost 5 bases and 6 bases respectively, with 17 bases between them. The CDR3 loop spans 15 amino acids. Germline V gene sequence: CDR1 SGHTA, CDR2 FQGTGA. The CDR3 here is CASSQIGAGPNEQFF. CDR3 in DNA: TGTGCCAGCAGCCAAATCGGTGCCGGGCCCAATGAGCAGTTCTTC.

The CDR3 is CSAERGDTQYF. The CDR3 bases are TGCAGCGCTGAGCGGGGAGATACGCAGTATTTT. The chain links TRBV29-1 to TRBJ2-3, with 7 bases that match TRBD2. The CDR3 loop spans 11 amino acids. The germline gives CDR1 SQVTM, CDR2 ANQGSEA. Germline trimming cut 7 bases from V and 5 bases from J; bases unmatched to any gene: 3.

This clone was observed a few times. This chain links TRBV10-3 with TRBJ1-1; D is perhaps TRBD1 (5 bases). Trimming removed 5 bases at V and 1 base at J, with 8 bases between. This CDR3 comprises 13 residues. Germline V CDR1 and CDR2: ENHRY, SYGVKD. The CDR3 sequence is CAISRTGNTEAFF. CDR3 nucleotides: TGTGCCATCAGTCGAACAGGGAACACTGAAGCTTTCTTT.

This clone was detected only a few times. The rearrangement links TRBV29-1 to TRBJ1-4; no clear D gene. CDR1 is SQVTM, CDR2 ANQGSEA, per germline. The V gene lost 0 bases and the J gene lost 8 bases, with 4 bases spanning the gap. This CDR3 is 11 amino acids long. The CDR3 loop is CSVEDGEKLFF. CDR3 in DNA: TGCAGCGTTGAAGACGGCGAAAAACTGTTTTTT.

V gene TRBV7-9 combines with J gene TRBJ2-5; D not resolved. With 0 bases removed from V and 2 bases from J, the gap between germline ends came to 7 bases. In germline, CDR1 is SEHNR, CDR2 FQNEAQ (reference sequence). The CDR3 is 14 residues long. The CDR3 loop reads CASSLAPPQETQYF. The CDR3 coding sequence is TGTGCCAGCAGCTTAGCCCCACCACAAGAGACCCAGTACTTC.

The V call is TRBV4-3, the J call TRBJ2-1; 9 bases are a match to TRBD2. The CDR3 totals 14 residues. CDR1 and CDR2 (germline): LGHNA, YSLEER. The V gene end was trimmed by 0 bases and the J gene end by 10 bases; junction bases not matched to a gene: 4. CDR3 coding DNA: TGCGCCAGCAGCCAAGAGTTAGGACTAGCGGAGCAGTTCTTC. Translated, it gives CASSQELGLAEQFF.

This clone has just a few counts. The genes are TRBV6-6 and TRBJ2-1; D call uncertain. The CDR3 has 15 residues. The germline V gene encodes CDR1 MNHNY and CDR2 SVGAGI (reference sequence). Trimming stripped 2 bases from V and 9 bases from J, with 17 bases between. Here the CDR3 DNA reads TGTGCCAGCAGTTACCTTAATACGCCCTCTGGTGAGCAGTTCTTC. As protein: CASSYLNTPSGEQFF.

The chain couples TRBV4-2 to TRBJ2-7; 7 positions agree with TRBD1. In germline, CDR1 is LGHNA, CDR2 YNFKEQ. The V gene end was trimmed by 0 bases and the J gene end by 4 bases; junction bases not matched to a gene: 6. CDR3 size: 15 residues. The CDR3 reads CASSQELVRGYEQYF. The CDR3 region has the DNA TGTGCCAGCAGCCAAGAGCTCGTCAGGGGGTACGAGCAGTACTTC.

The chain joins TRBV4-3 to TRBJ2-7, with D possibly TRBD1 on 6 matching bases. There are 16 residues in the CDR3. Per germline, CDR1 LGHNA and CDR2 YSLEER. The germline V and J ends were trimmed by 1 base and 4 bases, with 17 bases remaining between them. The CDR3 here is CASSQGFKQGPYEQYF. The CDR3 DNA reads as TGCGCCAGCAGCCAAGGTTTTAAACAGGGTCCGTACGAGCAGTACTTC.

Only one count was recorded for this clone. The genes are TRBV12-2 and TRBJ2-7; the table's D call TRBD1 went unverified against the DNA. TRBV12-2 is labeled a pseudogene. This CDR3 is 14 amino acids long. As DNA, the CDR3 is TGTGCAAGTCGCCCCTGGGACAGGGGTTGTCAGCAGTACTTC. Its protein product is CASRPWDRGCQQYF.

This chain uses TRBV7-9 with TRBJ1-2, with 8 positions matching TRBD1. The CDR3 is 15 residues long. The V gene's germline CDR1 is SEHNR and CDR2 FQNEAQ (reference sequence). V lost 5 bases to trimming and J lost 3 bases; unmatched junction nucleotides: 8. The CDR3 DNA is TGTGCCAGCAGCCCCCGGACAGGGAGACACTATGGCTACACCTTC. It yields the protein CASSPRTGRHYGYTF.

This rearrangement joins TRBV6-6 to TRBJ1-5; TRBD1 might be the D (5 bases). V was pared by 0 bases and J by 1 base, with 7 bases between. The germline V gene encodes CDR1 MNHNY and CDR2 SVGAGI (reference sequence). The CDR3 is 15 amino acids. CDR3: CASSYSGGSNQPQHF. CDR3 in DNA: TGTGCCAGCAGTTACTCTGGGGGGAGCAATCAGCCCCAGCATTTT.

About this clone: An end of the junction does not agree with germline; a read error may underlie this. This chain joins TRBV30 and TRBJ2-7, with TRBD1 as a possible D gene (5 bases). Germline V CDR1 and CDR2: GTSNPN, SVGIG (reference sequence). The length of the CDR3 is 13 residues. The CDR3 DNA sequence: TGTGCCTGGCGTGTAGGGGCTTCCTACGAGCAGTACTTC. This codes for CAWRVGASYEQYF.

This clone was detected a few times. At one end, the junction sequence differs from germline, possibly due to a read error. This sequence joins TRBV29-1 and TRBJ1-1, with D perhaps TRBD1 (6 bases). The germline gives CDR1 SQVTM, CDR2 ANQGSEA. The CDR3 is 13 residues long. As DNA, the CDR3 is TGCAGCGCTGAAACAGGGATTGAGACTGAAGCTTTCTTT. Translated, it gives CSAETGIETEAFF. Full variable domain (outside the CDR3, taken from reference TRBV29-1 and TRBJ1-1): SAVISQKPSRDICQRGTSLTIQCQVDSQVTMMFWYRQQPGQSLTLIATANQGSEATYESGFVIDKFPISRPNLTFSTLTVSNMSPEDSSIYLCSAETGIETEAFFGQGTRLTVV.

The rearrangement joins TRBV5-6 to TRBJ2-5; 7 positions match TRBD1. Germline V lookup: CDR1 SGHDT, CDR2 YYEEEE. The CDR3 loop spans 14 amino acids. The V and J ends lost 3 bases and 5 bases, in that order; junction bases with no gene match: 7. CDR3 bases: TGTGCCAGCAGCTCCCTGGGGACAGCTGAGACCCAGTACTTC. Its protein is CASSSLGTAETQYF.

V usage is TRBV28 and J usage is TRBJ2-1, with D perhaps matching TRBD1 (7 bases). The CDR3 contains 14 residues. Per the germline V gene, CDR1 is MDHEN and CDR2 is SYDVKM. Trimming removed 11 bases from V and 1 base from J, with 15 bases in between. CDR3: CAGGGTVSYNEQFF. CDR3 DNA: TGTGCCGGTGGAGGGACAGTGTCCTACAATGAGCAGTTCTTC.

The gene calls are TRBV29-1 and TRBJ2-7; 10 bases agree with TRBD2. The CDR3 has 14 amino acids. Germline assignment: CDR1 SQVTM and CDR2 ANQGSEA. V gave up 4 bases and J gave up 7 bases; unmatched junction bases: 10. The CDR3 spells CSVVELAGFGEQYF. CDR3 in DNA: TGCAGCGTTGTCGAACTAGCGGGATTCGGAGAGCAGTACTTC.

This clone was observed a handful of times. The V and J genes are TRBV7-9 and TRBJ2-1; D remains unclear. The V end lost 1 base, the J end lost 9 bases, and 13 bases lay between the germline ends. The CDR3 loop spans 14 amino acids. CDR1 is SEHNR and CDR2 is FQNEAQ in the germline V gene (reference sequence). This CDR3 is CASSLGSWAVEQFF. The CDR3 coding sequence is TGTGCCAGCAGCTTAGGTAGCTGGGCGGTTGAGCAGTTCTTC.

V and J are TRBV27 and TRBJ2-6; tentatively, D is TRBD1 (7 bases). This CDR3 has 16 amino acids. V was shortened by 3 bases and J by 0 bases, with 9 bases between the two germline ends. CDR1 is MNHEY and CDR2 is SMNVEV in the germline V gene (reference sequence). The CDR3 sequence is CASSFQGGSGANVLTF. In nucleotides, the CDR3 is TGTGCCAGCAGTTTCCAGGGGGGCTCTGGGGCCAACGTCCTGACTTTC.

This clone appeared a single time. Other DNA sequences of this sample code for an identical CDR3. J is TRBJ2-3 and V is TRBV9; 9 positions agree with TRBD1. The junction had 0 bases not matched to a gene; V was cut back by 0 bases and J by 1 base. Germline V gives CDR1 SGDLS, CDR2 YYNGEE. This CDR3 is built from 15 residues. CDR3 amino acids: CASSVGTGGTDTQYF. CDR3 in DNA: TGTGCCAGCAGCGTAGGGACAGGGGGCACAGATACGCAGTATTTT. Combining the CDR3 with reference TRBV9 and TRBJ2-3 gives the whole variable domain DSGVTQTPKHLITATGQRVTLRCSPRSGDLSVYWYQQSLDQGLQFLIQYYNGEERAKGNILERFSAQQFPDLHSELNLSSLELGDSALYFCASSVGTGGTDTQYFGPGTRLTVL.

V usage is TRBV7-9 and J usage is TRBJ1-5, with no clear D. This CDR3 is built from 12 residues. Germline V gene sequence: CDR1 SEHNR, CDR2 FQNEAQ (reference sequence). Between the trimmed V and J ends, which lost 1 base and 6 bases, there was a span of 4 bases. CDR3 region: CASSLDSQPQHF. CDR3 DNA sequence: TGTGCCAGCAGCTTAGACTCTCAGCCCCAGCATTTT.

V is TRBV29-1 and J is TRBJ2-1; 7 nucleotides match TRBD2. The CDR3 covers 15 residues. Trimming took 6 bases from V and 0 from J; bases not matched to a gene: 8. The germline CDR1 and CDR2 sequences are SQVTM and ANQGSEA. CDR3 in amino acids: CSVKSGTNSYNEQFF. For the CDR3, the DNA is TGCAGCGTCAAAAGTGGGACTAACTCCTACAATGAGCAGTTCTTC.

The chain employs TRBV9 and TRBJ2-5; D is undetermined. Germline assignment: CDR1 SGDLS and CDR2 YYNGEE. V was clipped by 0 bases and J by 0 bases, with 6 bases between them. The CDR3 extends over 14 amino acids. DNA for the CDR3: TGTGCCAGCAGCGTAGAGGCAGACCAAGAGACCCAGTACTTC. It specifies CASSVEADQETQYF.

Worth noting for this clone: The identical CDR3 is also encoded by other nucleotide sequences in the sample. CDR3 sequence reads: CATSRDTDTQYF. In nucleotides, the CDR3 is TGTGCCACCAGCAGAGATACAGATACGCAGTATTTT. The J gene is TRBJ2-3, the V gene TRBV15; D ambiguous. CDR3 size: 12 residues. The V end was cut by 0 bases, the J end by 3 bases, with 1 base between. CDR1 and CDR2 from the germline V gene are LNHNV and YYDKDF (reference sequence).

The CDR3 DNA is TGTGCCAGCACTGGGACTAGCGGGAACAATGAGCAGTTCTTC. Its translation is CASTGTSGNNEQFF. J is TRBJ2-1 and V is TRBV6-1; 13 nucleotides align to TRBD2. The CDR3 sequence is 14 residues long. The germline V gene encodes CDR1 MNHNS and CDR2 SASEGT. Trimming took 7 bases from V and 5 from J; bases not matched to a gene: 2.